This TCR beta chain was retrieved from a study of cytomegalovirus exposure and HLA in healthy donors. Findings and caveats of the study: The study found most TCR sequences rare, yet found some public TCRs in many donors.

Data came from immunoSEQ multiplex PCR; TCRdb stores just in-frame clones and leaves some out. The data show 140,000 to 150,000 clones, 94% seen once. V dropped 1 base and J dropped 4 bases, with 5 bases sitting between them. The length of the CDR3 is 14 residues. Germline CDR1 is SEHNR and CDR2 is FQNEAQ (reference sequence). In regard to this clone: Its target is not known.

Sequenced: PBMCs. This receptor was taken from a man aged 18 to 29 in good health and CMV-seropositive. The chain combines TRBV7-9 with TRBJ1-6; D remains ambiguous. The CDR3 DNA reads TGTGCCAGCAGCTTAGAACAGTATAATTCACCCCTCCACTTT. Its translation is CASSLEQYNSPLHF.